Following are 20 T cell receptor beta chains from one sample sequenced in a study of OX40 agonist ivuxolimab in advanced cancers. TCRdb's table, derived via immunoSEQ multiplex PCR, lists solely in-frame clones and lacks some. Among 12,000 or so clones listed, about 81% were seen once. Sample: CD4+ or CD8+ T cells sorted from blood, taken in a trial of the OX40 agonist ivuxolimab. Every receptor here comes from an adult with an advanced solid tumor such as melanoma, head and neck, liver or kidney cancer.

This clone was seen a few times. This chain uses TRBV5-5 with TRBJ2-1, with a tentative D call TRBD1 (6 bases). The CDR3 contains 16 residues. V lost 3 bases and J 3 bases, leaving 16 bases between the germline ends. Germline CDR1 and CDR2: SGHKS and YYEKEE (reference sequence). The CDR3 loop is CASSSLMTGYYNEQFF. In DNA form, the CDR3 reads TGTGCCAGCAGCTCACTCATGACAGGATACTACAATGAGCAGTTCTTC.

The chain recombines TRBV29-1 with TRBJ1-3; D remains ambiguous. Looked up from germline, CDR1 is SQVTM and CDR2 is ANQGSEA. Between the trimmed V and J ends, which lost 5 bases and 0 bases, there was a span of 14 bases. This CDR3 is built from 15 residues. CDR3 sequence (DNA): TGCAGCGTTCTCTATCCGGCGAGCTCTGGAAACACCATATATTTT. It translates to CSVLYPASSGNTIYF.

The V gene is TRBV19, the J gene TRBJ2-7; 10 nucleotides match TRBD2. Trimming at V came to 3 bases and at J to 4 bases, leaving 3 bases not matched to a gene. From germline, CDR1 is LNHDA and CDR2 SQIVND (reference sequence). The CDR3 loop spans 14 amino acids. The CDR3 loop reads CASSMGLATYEQYF. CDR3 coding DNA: TGTGCCAGTAGTATGGGACTAGCGACTTACGAGCAGTACTTC.

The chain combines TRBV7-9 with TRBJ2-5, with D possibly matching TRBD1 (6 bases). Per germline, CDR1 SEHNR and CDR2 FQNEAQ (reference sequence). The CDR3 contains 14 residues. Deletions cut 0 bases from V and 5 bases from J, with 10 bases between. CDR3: CASSLADSPETQYF. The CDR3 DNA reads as TGTGCCAGCAGCTTAGCGGACAGTCCGGAGACCCAGTACTTC.

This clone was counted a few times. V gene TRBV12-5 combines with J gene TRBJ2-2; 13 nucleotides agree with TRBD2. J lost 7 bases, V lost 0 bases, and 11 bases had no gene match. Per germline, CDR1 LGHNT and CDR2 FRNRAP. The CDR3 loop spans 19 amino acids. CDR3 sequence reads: CASGLVTGLAGDLIGELFF. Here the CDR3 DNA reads TGTGCTAGTGGTTTGGTAACCGGACTAGCGGGAGATTTGATCGGGGAGCTGTTTTTT. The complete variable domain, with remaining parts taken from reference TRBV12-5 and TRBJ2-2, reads DARVTQTPRHKVTEMGQEVTMRCQPILGHNTVFWYRQTMMQGLELLAYFRNRAPLDDSGMPKDRFSAEMPDATLATLKIQPSEPRDSAVYFCASGLVTGLAGDLIGELFFGEGSRLTVL.

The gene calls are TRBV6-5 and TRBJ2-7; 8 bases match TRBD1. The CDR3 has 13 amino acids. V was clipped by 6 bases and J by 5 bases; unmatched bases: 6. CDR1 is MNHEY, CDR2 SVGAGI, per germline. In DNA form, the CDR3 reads TGTGCCAGCAGATCGGGACAGGACGACGAGCAGTACTTC. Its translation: CASRSGQDDEQYF.

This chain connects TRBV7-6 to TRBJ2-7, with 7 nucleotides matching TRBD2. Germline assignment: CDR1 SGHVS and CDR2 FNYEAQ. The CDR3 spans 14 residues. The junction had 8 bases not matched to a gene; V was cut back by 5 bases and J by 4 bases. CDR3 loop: CASSPDGEGYEQYF. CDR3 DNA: TGTGCCAGCAGCCCAGACGGGGAGGGGTACGAGCAGTACTTC. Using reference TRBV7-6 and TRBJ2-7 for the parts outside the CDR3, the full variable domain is GAGVSQSPRYKVTKRGQDVALRCDPISGHVSLYWYRQALGQGPEFLTYFNYEAQQDKSGLPNDRFSAERPEGSISTLTIQRTEQRDSAMYRCASSPDGEGYEQYFGPGTRLTVT.

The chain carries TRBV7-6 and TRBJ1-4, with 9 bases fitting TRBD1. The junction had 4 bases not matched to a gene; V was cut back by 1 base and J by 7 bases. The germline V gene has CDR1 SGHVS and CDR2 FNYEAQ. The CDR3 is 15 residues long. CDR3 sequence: CASSLGTGASEKLFF. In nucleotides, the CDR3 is TGTGCCAGCAGCTTAGGGACAGGGGCTAGTGAAAAACTGTTTTTT.

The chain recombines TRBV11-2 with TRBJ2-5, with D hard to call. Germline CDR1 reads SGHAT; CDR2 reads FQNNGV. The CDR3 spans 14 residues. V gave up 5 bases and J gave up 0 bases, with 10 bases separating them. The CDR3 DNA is TGTGCCAGCAGCCCCCGCGTAAACCAAGAGACCCAGTACTTC. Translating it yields CASSPRVNQETQYF.

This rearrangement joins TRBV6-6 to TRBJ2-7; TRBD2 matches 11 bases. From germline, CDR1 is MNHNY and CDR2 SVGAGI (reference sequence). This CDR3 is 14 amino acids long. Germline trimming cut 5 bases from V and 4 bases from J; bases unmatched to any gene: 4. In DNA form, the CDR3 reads TGTGCCAGCAGTCCGGGACTAGCGGAATACGAGCAGTACTTC. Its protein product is CASSPGLAEYEQYF.

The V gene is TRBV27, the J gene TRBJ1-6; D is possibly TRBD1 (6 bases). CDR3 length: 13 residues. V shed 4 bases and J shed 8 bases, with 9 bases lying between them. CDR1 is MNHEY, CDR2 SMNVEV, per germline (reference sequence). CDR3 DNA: TGTGCCAGCAGTTCAACAGGGTATTCACCCCTCCACTTT. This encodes CASSSTGYSPLHF.

The CDR3 spells CASSSLTGLETQYF. CDR3 coding DNA: TGTGCCAGCAGCTCTCTGACAGGTTTGGAGACCCAGTACTTC. The chain combines TRBV6-6 with TRBJ2-5, with D tentatively TRBD1 (6 bases). Trimming removed 6 bases from V and 5 bases from J, with 16 bases in between. Germline lookup yields CDR1 MNHNY and CDR2 SVGAGI (reference sequence). There are 14 residues in the CDR3.

Here the CDR3 reads CASWGQLYEQYF. DNA for the CDR3: TGTGCCAGCTGGGGACAGCTCTACGAGCAGTACTTC. The genes are TRBV2 and TRBJ2-7; TRBD1 aligns across 7 bases. CDR1 and CDR2 (germline): SNHLY, FYNNEI. The CDR3 loop spans 12 amino acids. J gave up 3 bases and V 8 bases, and 4 bases lay outside the gene matches.

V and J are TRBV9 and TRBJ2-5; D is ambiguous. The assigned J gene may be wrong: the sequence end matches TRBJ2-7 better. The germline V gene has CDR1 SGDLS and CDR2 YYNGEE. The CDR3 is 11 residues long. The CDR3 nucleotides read TGTGCCAGCAGCGTAGGGGACGAGCAGTACTTC. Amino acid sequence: CASSVGDEQYF.

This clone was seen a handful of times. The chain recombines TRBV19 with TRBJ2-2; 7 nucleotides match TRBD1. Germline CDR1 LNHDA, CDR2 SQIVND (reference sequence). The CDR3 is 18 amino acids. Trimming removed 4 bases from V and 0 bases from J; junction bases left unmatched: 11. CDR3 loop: CASSRAYRGYSNTGELFF. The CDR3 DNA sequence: TGTGCCAGTAGTAGGGCCTACAGGGGTTATTCGAACACCGGGGAGCTGTTTTTT.

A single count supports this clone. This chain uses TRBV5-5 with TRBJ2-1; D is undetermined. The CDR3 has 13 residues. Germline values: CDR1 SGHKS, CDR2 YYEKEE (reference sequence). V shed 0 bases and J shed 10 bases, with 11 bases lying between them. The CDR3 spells CASSLAVVDEQFF. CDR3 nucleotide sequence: TGTGCCAGCAGCTTGGCGGTTGTCGACGAGCAGTTCTTC.

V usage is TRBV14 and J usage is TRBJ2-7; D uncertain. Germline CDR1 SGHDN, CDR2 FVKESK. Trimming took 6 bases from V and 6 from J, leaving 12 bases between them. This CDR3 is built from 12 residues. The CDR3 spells CASSSSFAEQYF. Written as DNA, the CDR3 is TGTGCCAGCAGTTCCTCCTTCGCCGAGCAGTACTTC.

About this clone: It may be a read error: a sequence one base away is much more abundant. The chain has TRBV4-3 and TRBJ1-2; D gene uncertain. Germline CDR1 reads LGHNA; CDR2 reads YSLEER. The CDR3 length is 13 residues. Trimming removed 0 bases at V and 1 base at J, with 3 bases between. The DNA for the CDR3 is TGCGCCAGCAGCCAAGACAGTAACTATGGCTACACCTTC. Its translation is CASSQDSNYGYTF.

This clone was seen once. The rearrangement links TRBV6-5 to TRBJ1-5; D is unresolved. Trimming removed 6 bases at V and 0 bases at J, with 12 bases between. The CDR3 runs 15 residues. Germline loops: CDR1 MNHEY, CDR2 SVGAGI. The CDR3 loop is CASRYTQDSNQPQHF. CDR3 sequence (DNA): TGTGCCAGCAGGTACACTCAAGATAGCAATCAGCCCCAGCATTTT.

The CDR3 DNA sequence: TGCGCCAGCAGCCAAGGGAATGGCTACACCTTC. Amino acid sequence: CASSQGNGYTF. The J gene is TRBJ1-2, the V gene TRBV4-3; no reliable D call. Trimming removed 1 base from V and 6 bases from J, with 3 bases in between. Germline loops: CDR1 LGHNA, CDR2 YSLEER. This CDR3 is built from 11 residues.